The following is a TCR beta chain sequence with its context. In its sample, this clonotype was seen a few times. Its antigen is not yet known. Base quality data are lacking; no much larger clone is found one base away. To prepare the library, 5' RACE was applied. Data came from a NextSeq 500. The TCR library protocol attached unique molecular identifiers to individual cDNA molecules to correct for sequencing error and PCR bias. Both TCR alpha and beta chains were sequenced, and tight co-correlation was observed between alpha and beta sequence abundances in each sample. The study's processing was this. Decombinator V4 was used to perform V gene, J gene and CDR3 annotation of TCR sequences. TCRs were defined as expanded if a significant change between any two time points was detected under a Poisson model with p below 0.0001. TCR abundances were normalised to the total number of TCRs sequenced in each sample and reported as counts per million. MAIT TCRs were defined by TRAV1-2 paired with TRAJ12, TRAJ20 or TRAJ33, and iNKT TCRs by TRAV10 paired with TRAJ18. VDJdb, accessed 1 November 2021, was searched for CMV, EBV and SARS-CoV-2 annotated TCRs, excluding TCRs annotated for multiple antigens. Using fastp trimming at Q25 and MiXCR clonotype assembly, TCRdb reanalyzed the public sequencing data and kept in-frame beta chains. Each record represents a unique CDR3 protein, reported with the most common genes and DNA among its rows. It is TCRdb's table, rather than the study itself, that gives the V and J calls and clone size. The sample records about 63,000 distinct CDR3 sequences, roughly 13% of which are singletons. Around 4.5% of the sample rests with the top ten.

This entry is derived from a study of early T cells in non-severe SARS-CoV-2 infection (dated by TCRdb to about 2021). About the investigation overall: TCR sequencing used bulk RNA from unsorted whole blood, so alpha and beta chains could not be paired. Overall study outcomes, separate from this receptor: VDJdb matching was skewed toward anti-spike CD8 responses, so virus-specific expansions were likely underestimated and private and CD4 specificities were missed.

The study was a case-control design nested within a healthcare worker cohort in London, UK, with weekly nasopharyngeal swab PCR tests and blood sampling. Between 23 and 31 March 2020, the week of the UK lockdown, healthcare workers were enrolled and then followed up weekly for as long as 16 weeks. The junction carries 0 bases between V and J, which are trimmed by 2 bases and 4 bases respectively. The CDR3 holds 10 amino acids from the cysteine to the phenylalanine. Of the read, only the CDR3 DNA is kept; its 30 bases are in frame from base 1. Sequences SGHAT (CDR1) and FQNNGV (CDR2) are obtained from the germline V gene.

The V gene is TRBV11-2 and the J gene is TRBJ2-7, with the identity of the D gene unclear. This sequence originates from an adult who was a healthcare worker with PCR-confirmed SARS-CoV-2 infection or an uninfected control (not recorded which). The sequenced sample consisted of whole blood. In nucleotide form, the sequence is TGTGCCAGCAGCTTATACGAGCAGTACTTC. Its translation reads: CASSLYEQYF.